Sequencing of this TCR beta chain was carried out in a study of OX40 agonist ivuxolimab in advanced cancers. Findings and limits, study-wide: Certain nonresponders additionally had low normalized T-cell clonal expansion.

The method was immunoSEQ multiplex PCR; TCRdb's version includes in-frame clones alone and lacks a portion of them. The sample has 79,000 or so clones, 70% to 90% seen once. The CDR3 sequence is 12 residues long. Germline V lookup: CDR1 LNHDA, CDR2 SQIVND (reference sequence). Between the trimmed V and J ends, which lost 5 bases and 0 bases, there was a span of 4 bases. As to this clone: Its antigen is still unknown.

Autoimmune disease history or systemic immunosuppression disqualified patients. Collection of blood occurred at baseline, at cycle 4 day 1, and at cycle 7 day 1. The sequences come from CD4+ or CD8+ T cells sorted from blood, collected in a trial of the OX40 agonist ivuxolimab. The chain couples TRBV19 to TRBJ1-1; the D is unclear. The TCR sequence derives from an adult with an advanced solid tumor such as melanoma, head and neck, liver or kidney cancer. The CDR3 protein is CASSWVNTEAFF. The CDR3 DNA is TGTGCCAGTAGTTGGGTGAACACTGAAGCTTTCTTT.